The 22 T cell receptor beta chains given below trace back to one sample, sequenced in a study of T cells in women clearing cervical HPV infection. Sequencing was performed with immunoSEQ multiplex PCR; in TCRdb, only in-frame clones are kept and a portion is missing. The sample's table shows about 28,000 clones. Sequenced: blood buffy coat. These receptors all come from a woman aged 18 to 75 with a cervical HPV16 infection that either progressed to CIN3+ or cleared (not recorded which).

A word on this clone: The DNA ends 3 residues before the CDR3 does, and the rest of the CDR3 is filled in from the germline J gene. The V gene is TRBV19, the J gene TRBJ2-2; TRBD2 is a possible D gene (5 bases). The CDR3 totals 16 residues. The V gene's germline CDR1 is LNHDA and CDR2 SQIVND (reference sequence). The V gene lost 7 bases and the J gene lost 5 bases, with 20 bases spanning the gap. The CDR3 sequence: CASTLETGKGTGELFF. CDR3 DNA, as far as it was read: TGTGCCAGTACTCTGGAAACGGGGAAGGGTACCGGGGAG.

In the case of this clone: The read comes to an end 3 residues before the CDR3 does, leaving the germline J gene to fill in the end. This chain uses TRBV11-3 with TRBJ2-3; TRBD1 aligns across 8 bases. CDR1 and CDR2 (germline): SGHNT, YENEEA. The CDR3 has 14 residues. CDR3 bases read: TGTGCCAGCAGCCTCTCAGGGGGCGAGCAGCCG. This gives the protein CASSLSGGEQP. The whole CDR3 region reads CASSLSGGEQPQYF.

Notes on this clone: The read comes to an end 3 residues before the CDR3 does, leaving the germline J gene to fill in the end. The rearrangement joins TRBV7-9 to TRBJ2-5; TRBD1 aligns across 9 bases. The germline gives CDR1 SEHNR, CDR2 FQNEAQ (reference sequence). The CDR3 runs to 15 residues. V gave up 7 bases and J gave up 5 bases; unmatched junction bases: 11. CDR3 loop: CASTLRTGGGETQYF. The CDR3 DNA, read in part, is TGTGCCAGCACCCTGCGAACAGGGGGCGGGGAGACC.

With respect to this clone: The DNA ends 3 residues before the CDR3 does, and the rest of the CDR3 is filled in from the germline J gene. The genes are TRBV5-4 and TRBJ1-4; a possible D gene is TRBD1 (6 bases). Germline V lookup: CDR1 SGHNT, CDR2 YYREEE (reference sequence). The length of the CDR3 is 15 residues. The CDR3 region is CASSWTAALNSPLFF. Incomplete CDR3 DNA: TGTGCCAGCAGCTGGACAGCGGCCCTTAATTCACCA. The whole variable domain, filled in from reference TRBV5-4 and TRBJ1-4, reads ETGVTQSPTHLIKTRGQQVTLRCSSQSGHNTVSWYQQALGQGPQFIFQYYREEENGRGNFPPRFSGLQFPNYSSELNVNALELDDSALYLCASSWTAALNSPLFFGSGTQLSVL.

Note on this clone: Read sequence stops 3 residues before the CDR3 end, and the germline J gene provides the missing end. The chain employs TRBV11-3 and TRBJ2-5; D possibly corresponds to TRBD1 (5 bases). V gave up 1 base and J gave up 4 bases, with 13 bases separating them. There are 15 residues in the CDR3. The germline gives CDR1 SGHNT, CDR2 YENEEA. The sequenced CDR3 bases are TGTGCCAGCAGCTTAGGTGCAGGGATAGGAGAGACC. Protein product: CASSLGAGIGET. The entire CDR3 is CASSLGAGIGETQYF.

Turning to this clone: The missing CDR3 end, 3 residues past where the read stops, is filled in from the germline J gene. The chain carries TRBV19 and TRBJ1-2; D uncertain. V lost 9 bases, J lost 2 bases, and 4 bases lay in between. Germline loops: CDR1 LNHDA, CDR2 SQIVND (reference sequence). This CDR3 is built from 10 residues. The CDR3 sequence is CARINYGYTF. Partial CDR3 DNA: TGTGCCAGAATAAACTATGGC. The full variable domain, its missing parts supplied by reference TRBV19 and TRBJ1-2, is DGGITQSPKYLFRKEGQNVTLSCEQNLNHDAMYWYRQDPGQGLRLIYYSQIVNDFQKGDIAEGYSVSREKKESFPLTVTSAQKNPTAFYLCARINYGYTFGSGTRLTVV.

As regards this clone: The sequence runs out 3 residues before the end of the CDR3; the remainder is reconstructed from the germline J gene. The chain carries TRBV19 and TRBJ2-4; the match to TRBD1 covers 8 bases. Germline lookup yields CDR1 LNHDA and CDR2 SQIVND (reference sequence). The CDR3 consists of 15 residues. Incomplete CDR3 DNA: TGTGCCAGTAGTACTTCCCTCGACAGGGGAGGCGGT. Translation: CASSTSLDRGGG. The full CDR3 sequence reads CASSTSLDRGGGQYF.

Remarks on this clone: The CDR3 goes on 3 residues after the read ends, and that part is filled in from the germline J gene. The chain links TRBV19 to TRBJ1-4; D is unclear. The V gene's germline CDR1 is LNHDA and CDR2 SQIVND (reference sequence). V lost 6 bases, J lost 8 bases, and 10 bases lay in between. The length of the CDR3 is 12 residues. The part of the CDR3 DNA that was read is TGTGCCAGTAGGCGGGTAAGGGAAAAA. Its protein product is CASRRVREK. In full, the CDR3 reads CASRRVREKLFF.

Note on this clone: The read is 3 residues too short to cover the CDR3 end, so that end is filled in from the germline J gene. The rearrangement links TRBV2 to TRBJ2-2; either TRBD1 or TRBD2 may supply D (5 bases each). The CDR3 loop spans 15 amino acids. The V end lost 7 bases, the J end lost 7 bases, and 19 bases lay between the germline ends. Germline CDR1 is SNHLY and CDR2 is FYNNEI. The DNA read from the CDR3 is TGTGCCAGCACGGTGGGGAGCAGTAGGGGCGGGGAG. Amino acids: CASTVGSSRGGE. The full CDR3 sequence reads CASTVGSSRGGELFF.

As regards this clone: With the read ending 3 residues before the CDR3 end, the germline J gene is used to fill in that end. The rearrangement uses TRBV5-1 and TRBJ1-2; the D is unclear. V lost 0 bases, J lost 3 bases, and 6 bases lay in between. This CDR3 spans 13 amino acids. Looked up from germline, CDR1 is SGHRS and CDR2 is YFSETQ. The DNA read from the CDR3 is TGCGCCAGCAGCTTGGCGGCGGACTATGGC. Its translation: CASSLAADYG. The entire CDR3 protein is CASSLAADYGYTF.

As to this clone: The read finishes 3 residues shy of the CDR3 end, and the germline J gene is used to complete it. This rearrangement joins TRBV30 to TRBJ2-7, with TRBD1 identical over 8 bases. This CDR3 comprises 14 residues. Germline assignment: CDR1 GTSNPN and CDR2 SVGIG (reference sequence). The V segment lost 3 bases and the J segment 5 bases; nucleotides outside the gene matches: 9. The CDR3 region is CAWSTGQGRDEQYF. The part of the CDR3 DNA that was read is TGTGCCTGGAGCACCGGACAGGGACGGGACGAG.

Remarks on this clone: One end of the junction does not line up with germline, which may come from a read error. The read terminates 3 residues ahead of where the CDR3 ends, so the germline J gene completes it. The sample holds other DNA sequences that translate to the same CDR3. The chain joins TRBV2 to TRBJ1-2; 7 bases map to TRBD1. The CDR3 is 14 residues long. Germline V lookup: CDR1 SNHLY, CDR2 FYNNEI. CDR3 DNA, as far as it was read: TGTGCCAGCAATTCCGGGACAGCAAATTATGGG. Translation gives CASNSGTANYG. The full-length CDR3 reads as CASNSGTANYGYTF.

Comments on this clone: The read comes to an end 3 residues before the CDR3 does, leaving the germline J gene to fill in the end. This chain uses TRBV7-6 with TRBJ2-7; 8 nucleotides line up with TRBD2. CDR3 size: 16 residues. J was trimmed by 5 bases and V by 4 bases; bases with no gene match: 13. Germline CDR1 and CDR2: SGHVS and FNYEAQ. The CDR3 DNA, read in part, is TGTGCCAGCAGCTCCCCGCGCGGGACTAGAGCCCACGAG. This encodes CASSSPRGTRAHE. The entire CDR3 is CASSSPRGTRAHEQYF. The full variable domain, completed using reference TRBV7-6 and TRBJ2-7, is GAGVSQSPRYKVTKRGQDVALRCDPISGHVSLYWYRQALGQGPEFLTYFNYEAQQDKSGLPNDRFSAERPEGSISTLTIQRTEQRDSAMYRCASSSPRGTRAHEQYFGPGTRLTVT.

A note on this clone: The read ends 3 residues shy of where the CDR3 ends; the end is completed using the germline J gene. V gene TRBV5-1 combines with J gene TRBJ1-2; D remains unclear. This CDR3 contains 12 residues. The germline V gene encodes CDR1 SGHRS and CDR2 YFSETQ. The CDR3 bases that were read are TGCGCCAGCAGCACCGATTCAGATACC. This gives the protein CASSTDSDT. The entire CDR3 protein reads CASSTDSDTYTF.

Comments on this clone: Distinct nucleotide sequences in the sample also encode this CDR3. Partial CDR3 DNA: TGTGCCAGCAGAAAGCAGGTGAACACTGAA. Its protein is CASRKQVNTE. The CDR3 in full is CASRKQVNTEAFF. The rearrangement joins TRBV2 to TRBJ1-1, with D unclear. The CDR3 is cut off 3 residues early in the read; its end comes from the germline J gene. Trimming took off 6 bases at V and 0 bases at J, with 8 bases between the two ends. Germline V gives CDR1 SNHLY, CDR2 FYNNEI. CDR3 length equals 13 residues. The full variable domain, in which reference TRBV2 and TRBJ1-1 provide the parts outside the CDR3, is EPEVTQTPSHQVTQMGQEVILRCVPISNHLYFYWYRQILGQKVEFLVSFYNNEISEKSEIFDDQFSVERPDGSNFTLKIRSTKLEDSAMYFCASRKQVNTEAFFGQGTRLTVV.

Worth noting for this clone: The read terminates 3 residues before the CDR3 end, so the remaining end is supplied by the germline J gene. V is TRBV4-1 and J is TRBJ2-3, with no clear D. V was cut by 4 bases and J by 6 bases, with 14 bases left in between. The germline gives CDR1 MGHRA, CDR2 YSYEKL. CDR3 size: 14 residues. CDR3 bases read: TGCGCCAGCAGCCCACACCGCATCCCGGATACG. This gives the protein CASSPHRIPDT. The entire CDR3 protein reads CASSPHRIPDTQYF.

With regard to this clone: Read sequence stops 3 residues before the CDR3 end, and the germline J gene provides the missing end. J is TRBJ2-1 and V is TRBV29-1, with a possible D match to TRBD1 (6 bases). The germline V and J ends were trimmed by 5 bases and 7 bases, with 12 bases remaining between them. The CDR3 is 12 residues long. Germline CDR1 SQVTM, CDR2 ANQGSEA. CDR3 sequence reads: CSVSKGENEQFF. Incomplete CDR3 DNA: TGCAGCGTTTCCAAGGGGGAAAATGAG.

Points on this clone: With the read ending 3 residues before the CDR3 end, the germline J gene is used to fill in that end. The V gene is TRBV20-1, the J gene TRBJ2-5, with D maybe TRBD2 (5 bases). V was shortened by 4 bases and J by 5 bases, with 14 bases between the two germline ends. The CDR3 is 13 residues long. The germline V gene has CDR1 DFQATT and CDR2 SNEGSKA (reference sequence). Partial CDR3 DNA: TGCAGTGCTAAAGCGGATAAGACGGAGACC. This encodes CSAKADKTET. In full, the CDR3 is CSAKADKTETQYF.

About this clone itself: The sequence runs out 3 residues before the end of the CDR3; the remainder is reconstructed from the germline J gene. This chain links TRBV19 with TRBJ2-2, with D perhaps matching TRBD2 (5 bases). The V gene's germline CDR1 is LNHDA and CDR2 SQIVND (reference sequence). The CDR3 is 12 residues long. The CDR3 sequence: CASRRGNEKLFF. The sequenced part of the CDR3 DNA is TGTGCCAGTCGTCGGGGTAATGAAAAG.

Measured by frequency, this clone is medium-sized. The read terminates 3 residues ahead of where the CDR3 ends, so the germline J gene completes it. This chain links TRBV2 with TRBJ2-7, with a possible D match to TRBD1 (7 bases). The CDR3 contains 14 residues. V was clipped by 5 bases and J by 5 bases, with 16 bases between them. Germline CDR1 and CDR2: SNHLY and FYNNEI. CDR3: CASSFQGGSDEQYF. The sequenced part of the CDR3 DNA is TGTGCCAGCAGTTTCCAGGGGGGATCTGACGAG.

A note on this clone: The CDR3 is cut off 3 residues early in the read; its end comes from the germline J gene. The rearrangement joins TRBV2 to TRBJ1-5, with D maybe TRBD1 (5 bases). V shed 6 bases and J shed 9 bases, with 15 bases lying between them. Germline V CDR1 and CDR2: SNHLY, FYNNEI. This CDR3 region has 13 residues. CDR3 amino acids: CASRTVPGGPQHF. Incomplete CDR3 DNA: TGTGCCAGCAGGACAGTCCCCGGAGGGCCC.

Concerning this clone itself: The missing CDR3 end, 3 residues past where the read stops, is filled in from the germline J gene. The V call is TRBV5-1, the J call TRBJ2-3; TRBD2 aligns across 10 bases. J lost 6 bases, V lost 0 bases, and 4 bases had no gene match. CDR1 SGHRS and CDR2 YFSETQ come from the germline V gene. CDR3 length equals 15 residues. CDR3 DNA (partial): TGCGCCAGCAGCTTGGATGCTAGCGGGGGTGATACG. The encoded protein is CASSLDASGGDT. In full, the CDR3 is CASSLDASGGDTQYF.